A single sample is the source of the 17 T cell receptor beta chains below, sequenced in a study of shared clonotypes between healthy human individuals. Measured with immunoSEQ multiplex PCR; TCRdb has only the in-frame clones, and not every one. The table has roughly 500,000 clones, 70% to 80% seen once. The sequencing input was PBMCs. These receptors were taken from a woman aged 40 to 55 in good health. Some clones in this sample may be carry-over from other donors' samples.

The V call is TRBV5-6, the J call TRBJ2-5; D unclear. The CDR3 spans 15 residues. V shed 2 bases and J shed 4 bases, with 15 bases lying between them. Germline CDR1 reads SGHDT; CDR2 reads YYEEEE. The CDR3 DNA reads TGTGCCAGCAGCTTTATCCCAAGGGTAGGAGAGACCCAGTACTTC. It encodes CASSFIPRVGETQYF.

This sequence joins TRBV7-8 and TRBJ2-2; 10 bases match TRBD2. Germline-derived CDR1 and CDR2 are SGHVS and FQNEAQ. This CDR3 is 15 amino acids long. After removal of 8 bases from V and 6 bases from J, the junction contained 9 bases not matched to a gene. Written as DNA, the CDR3 is TGTGCCAGCCGACCCAGGACTAGCGGAGCCGGGGAGCTGTTTTTT. It codes for CASRPRTSGAGELFF. Using reference TRBV7-8 and TRBJ2-2 for the parts outside the CDR3, the full variable domain is GAGVSQSPRYKVAKRGQDVALRCDPISGHVSLFWYQQALGQGPEFLTYFQNEAQLDKSGLPSDRFFAERPEGSVSTLKIQRTQQEDSAVYLCASRPRTSGAGELFFGEGSRLTVL.

This chain uses TRBV5-4 with TRBJ2-2, with 9 positions matching TRBD2. The CDR3 runs 15 residues. The V segment lost 4 bases and the J segment 5 bases; nucleotides outside the gene matches: 6. Germline lookup yields CDR1 SGHNT and CDR2 YYREEE (reference sequence). CDR3 protein: CASSPGLAITGELFF. For the CDR3, the DNA is TGTGCCAGCAGCCCAGGACTAGCGATTACCGGGGAGCTGTTTTTT.

The V call is TRBV27, the J call TRBJ2-7, with D perhaps matching TRBD2 (7 bases). In germline, CDR1 is MNHEY, CDR2 SMNVEV (reference sequence). V was clipped by 2 bases and J by 3 bases, with 11 bases between them. This CDR3 has 14 amino acids. CDR3 nucleotide sequence: TGTGCCAGCAGTTTAAAGGGGGGGGACTACGAGCAGTACTTC. This encodes CASSLKGGDYEQYF.

V gene TRBV29-1 combines with J gene TRBJ2-2, with a weak D call TRBD2 (5 bases). The germline CDR1 and CDR2 sequences are SQVTM and ANQGSEA. Trimming pared 4 bases from V and 6 bases from J, leaving 15 bases between. This CDR3 is built from 14 residues. CDR3 amino acids: CSVGGPEIPGELFF. The CDR3 DNA follows: TGCAGCGTTGGCGGGCCTGAAATCCCCGGGGAGCTGTTTTTT.

This chain uses TRBV18 with TRBJ2-3; 9 positions agree with TRBD2. The CDR3 contains 15 residues. Looked up from germline, CDR1 is KGHSH and CDR2 is LQKENI. V lost 0 bases, J lost 8 bases, and 6 bases stayed unmatched. This CDR3 is CASSPPSGGPGTQYF. CDR3 DNA sequence: TGTGCCAGCTCACCACCTAGCGGGGGCCCTGGTACGCAGTATTTT.

The gene calls are TRBV20-1 and TRBJ2-1; tentatively, D is TRBD2 (5 bases). Germline CDR1 reads DFQATT; CDR2 reads SNEGSKA (reference sequence). Trimming cost V 6 bases and J 9 bases, with 9 bases left between them. The CDR3 has 10 amino acids. The CDR3 DNA follows: TGCAGTGCCCTAGGAGGTGAGCAGTTCTTC. This gives the protein CSALGGEQFF.

V usage is TRBV28 and J usage is TRBJ1-6; D uncertain. The CDR3 is made up of 13 amino acids. Germline loops: CDR1 MDHEN, CDR2 SYDVKM. V lost 2 bases, J lost 7 bases, and 6 bases lay in between. CDR3 residues: CASSLTHNSPLHF. Here the CDR3 DNA reads TGTGCCAGCAGTTTAACCCACAATTCACCCCTCCACTTT. Drawing the rest from reference TRBV28 and TRBJ1-6, the complete variable domain is DVKVTQSSRYLVKRTGEKVFLECVQDMDHENMFWYRQDPGLGLRLIYFSYDVKMKEKGDIPEGYSVSREKKERFSLILESASTNQTSMYLCASSLTHNSPLHFGNGTRLTVT.

The chain recombines TRBV11-2 with TRBJ2-5; 12 bases fit TRBD2. J was trimmed by 5 bases and V by 5 bases; bases with no gene match: 12. The CDR3 spans 17 residues. The germline V gene has CDR1 SGHAT and CDR2 FQNNGV. The CDR3 is CASSPGGASGRAETQYF. The CDR3 DNA reads as TGTGCCAGCAGCCCCGGCGGGGCTAGCGGGAGGGCCGAGACCCAGTACTTC.

This chain connects TRBV19 to TRBJ2-5; possible D gene TRBD2, 6 bases. Trimming removed 1 base at V and 7 bases at J, with 13 bases between. This CDR3 has 14 residues. The germline V gene encodes CDR1 LNHDA and CDR2 SQIVND (reference sequence). The CDR3 region has the DNA TGTGCCAGTAGTATAGTTGGCTCCGGGGGGACCCAGTACTTC. Translated: CASSIVGSGGTQYF. The whole variable domain, remainder taken from reference TRBV19 and TRBJ2-5, is DGGITQSPKYLFRKEGQNVTLSCEQNLNHDAMYWYRQDPGQGLRLIYYSQIVNDFQKGDIAEGYSVSREKKESFPLTVTSAQKNPTAFYLCASSIVGSGGTQYFGPGTRLLVL.

This chain connects TRBV10-3 to TRBJ2-3, with D unresolved. Germline loops: CDR1 ENHRY, CDR2 SYGVKD. CDR3 length equals 14 residues. Trimming pared 0 bases from V and 6 bases from J, leaving 10 bases between. The DNA of the CDR3 is TGTGCCATCAGTGAGTCGATTGTTCGGGATACGCAGTATTTT. Protein: CAISESIVRDTQYF.

The chain joins TRBV6-5 to TRBJ2-1; 7 positions agree with TRBD2. Germline assignment: CDR1 MNHEY and CDR2 SVGAGI. V was clipped by 10 bases and J by 3 bases; unmatched bases: 6. The CDR3 is made up of 13 amino acids. The CDR3 sequence is CATQGGSYNEQFF. The CDR3 DNA reads as TGTGCCACCCAGGGCGGGAGCTACAATGAGCAGTTCTTC.

Notes on this clone: In the same sample, other DNA sequences code for this CDR3. The chain is built from TRBV7-9 and TRBJ2-1; D ambiguous. Germline V gene data show CDR1 as SEHNR and CDR2 as FQNEAQ (reference sequence). This CDR3 comprises 13 residues. Deletions cut 2 bases from V and 5 bases from J, with 7 bases between. For the CDR3, the DNA is TGTGCCAGCAGCTTAAGTCGGGACAATGAGCAGTTCTTC. It is translated as CASSLSRDNEQFF.

The chain employs TRBV9 and TRBJ2-7, with D perhaps matching TRBD1 or TRBD2 (5 bases each). The length of the CDR3 is 14 residues. Trimming took 0 bases from V and 3 from J, leaving 10 bases between them. Germline loops: CDR1 SGDLS, CDR2 YYNGEE. CDR3 residues: CASSVGGVGYEQYF. CDR3 DNA: TGTGCCAGCAGCGTAGGAGGGGTGGGCTACGAGCAGTACTTC.

The V call is TRBV7-2, the J call TRBJ2-5, with D hard to call. Trimming shortened V by 8 bases and J by 4 bases, and 8 bases separated the two germline ends. Germline V gene lookup returns CDR1 SGHTA and CDR2 FQGNSA. The CDR3 contains 11 residues. The CDR3 is CASRVAETQYF. Here the CDR3 DNA reads TGTGCCAGCCGGGTAGCAGAGACCCAGTACTTC.

This clone was detected a few times. The J gene is TRBJ2-7, the V gene TRBV6-1; 7 nucleotides match TRBD2. Germline loops: CDR1 MNHNS, CDR2 SASEGT. Trimming removed 4 bases from V and 0 bases from J; junction bases left unmatched: 9. The CDR3 sequence is 16 residues long. The CDR3 DNA reads TGTGCCAGCAGTGTACTTCTAGCGGACTCCTCCTACGAGCAGTACTTC. Translated, it gives CASSVLLADSSYEQYF.

The genes are TRBV11-2 and TRBJ2-2; the D gene is possibly TRBD2 (7 bases). Trimming cost V 2 bases and J 3 bases, with 19 bases left between them. The CDR3 is 18 amino acids. Germline V lookup: CDR1 SGHAT, CDR2 FQNNGV. CDR3 protein: CASSLPWGRAGDTGELFF. CDR3 DNA sequence: TGTGCCAGCAGCTTACCCTGGGGGCGGGCGGGAGACACCGGGGAGCTGTTTTTT.